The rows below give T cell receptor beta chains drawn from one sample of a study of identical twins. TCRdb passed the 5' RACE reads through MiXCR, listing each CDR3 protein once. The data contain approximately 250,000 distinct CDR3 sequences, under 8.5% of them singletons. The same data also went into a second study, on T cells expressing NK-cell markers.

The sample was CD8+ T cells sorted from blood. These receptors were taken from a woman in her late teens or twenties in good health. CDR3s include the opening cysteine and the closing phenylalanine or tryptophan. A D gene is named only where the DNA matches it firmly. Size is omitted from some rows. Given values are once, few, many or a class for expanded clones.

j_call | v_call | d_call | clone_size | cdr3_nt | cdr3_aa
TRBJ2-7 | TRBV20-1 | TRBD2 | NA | TGCAGTGCTAGAGATCCTGGGGGAGGGACCGAGCAGTACTTC | CSARDPGGGTEQYF
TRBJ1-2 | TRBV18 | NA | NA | TGTGCCAGCTCACAGGAGGCCCTTCACCCCCACCCCTATGGCTACACCTTC | CASSQEALHPHPYGYTF
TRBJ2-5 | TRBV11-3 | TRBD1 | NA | TGTGCCAGCAGCTTAGACCGACAGGGTGATTTGGAGACCCAGTACTTC | CASSLDRQGDLETQYF
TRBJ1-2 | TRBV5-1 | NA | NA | TGCGCCAGCAGCTTGGAGGACGGGATTTATGGCTACACCTTC | CASSLEDGIYGYTF
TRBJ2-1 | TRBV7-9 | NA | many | TGTGCCAGCAGCTTCTCGTTAGAGTTGGGCTACAATGAGCAGTTCTTC | CASSFSLELGYNEQFF
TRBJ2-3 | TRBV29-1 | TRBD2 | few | TGCAGCGTTGAGGGAGGGGTTACAGATACGCAGTATTTT | CSVEGGVTDTQYF
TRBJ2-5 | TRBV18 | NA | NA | TGTGCCAGCTCACCAATCCGGGCAGAGACCCAGTACTTC | CASSPIRAETQYF
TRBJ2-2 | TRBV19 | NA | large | TGTGCCAGTAGTATAGGCGCAGCCAGGGAGGCCGGGGAGCTGTTTTTT | CASSIGAAREAGELFF
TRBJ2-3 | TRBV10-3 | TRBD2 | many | TGTGCCATCAGTGAGGCGGGAGGGGACACAGATACGCAGTATTTT | CAISEAGGDTDTQYF
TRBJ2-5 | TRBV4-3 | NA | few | TGCGCCAGCAGCCAAGATCCGGACGGGACTGGGCGAGAGACCCAGTACTTC | CASSQDPDGTGRETQYF
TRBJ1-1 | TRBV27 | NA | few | TGTGCCAGCAGTTTAAATGGGGGGCAGAACACTGAAGCTTTCTTT | CASSLNGGQNTEAFF
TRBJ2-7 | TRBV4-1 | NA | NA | TGCGCCAGCAGCCCTACGACTCACTACGAGCGGTACTTC | CASSPTTHYERYF
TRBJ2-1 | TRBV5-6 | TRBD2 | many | TGTGCCAGCAGCCCCCCTGCGGGAGGGACCAATGAGCAGTTCTTC | CASSPPAGGTNEQFF
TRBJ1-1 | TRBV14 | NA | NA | TGTGCCAGCAGCGCCTATGTTGGGGGCACTGAAGCTTTCTTT | CASSAYVGGTEAFF
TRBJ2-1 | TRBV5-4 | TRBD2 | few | TGTGCCAGCAGCATATCTAGCGGGGGGAAATACAATGAGCAGTTCTTC | CASSISSGGKYNEQFF
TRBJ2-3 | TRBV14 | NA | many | TGTGCCAGCAGCCAAGGTCCGACAGATACGCAGTATTTT | CASSQGPTDTQYF
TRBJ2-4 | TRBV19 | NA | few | TGTGCCAGTAGTACCCCTCGGGACCGCGCCCATGCAGACATTCAGTACTTC | CASSTPRDRAHADIQYF
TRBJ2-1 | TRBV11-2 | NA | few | TGTGCCAGCAGCTTAGTGCCAGCGGGTATTCCCTACAATGAGCAGTTCTTC | CASSLVPAGIPYNEQFF
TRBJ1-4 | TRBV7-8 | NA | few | TGTGCCAGCAGCTTAAGGCAGGGGCAGGAAAAACTGTTTTTT | CASSLRQGQEKLFF
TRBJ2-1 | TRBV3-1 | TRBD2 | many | TGTGCCAGCAGCTCCCCTCTAGCGGGAGTTTCCTACAATGAGCAGTTCTTC | CASSSPLAGVSYNEQFF
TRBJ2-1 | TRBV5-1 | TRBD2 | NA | TGCGCCAGCAGCCCCCGGGGCGGGAGGGGGAATGAGCAGTTCTTC | CASSPRGGRGNEQFF
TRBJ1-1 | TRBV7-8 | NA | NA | TGTGCCAGCAGCTTAGTACAGGGCGGGAACACTGAAGCTTTCTTT | CASSLVQGGNTEAFF
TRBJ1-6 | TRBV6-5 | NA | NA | TGTGCCAGCAGTTCCCTCCGGGACGGTGGGGATAATTCACCCCTCCACTTT | CASSSLRDGGDNSPLHF
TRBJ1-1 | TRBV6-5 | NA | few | TGTGCCAGCAGTTACTCCCACCGGGACACTGAAGCTTTCTTT | CASSYSHRDTEAFF
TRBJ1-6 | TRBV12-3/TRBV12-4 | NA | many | TGTGCCAGCACCACGGACAGATATTCACCCCTCCACTTT | CASTTDRYSPLHF
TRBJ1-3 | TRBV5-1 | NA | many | TGCGCCAGCAGCTTGGAGGGCTCTGGAAACACCATATATTTT | CASSLEGSGNTIYF
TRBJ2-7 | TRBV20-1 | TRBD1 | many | TGCAGTGTCCCAAGCCGGGACAGGGCCTACGAGCAGTACTTC | CSVPSRDRAYEQYF
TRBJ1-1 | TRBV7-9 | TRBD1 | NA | TGTGCCAGCAGGAGGGGGCAGGGCACTGAAGCTTTCTTT | CASRRGQGTEAFF
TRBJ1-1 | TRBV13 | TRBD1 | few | TGTGCCAGCAGCTTACCGGGACAGGGCAGGGGAGCTTTCTTT | CASSLPGQGRGAFF
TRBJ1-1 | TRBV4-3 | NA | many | TGCGCCAGCAGCCAAGGGAGGGCGGACACTGAAGCTTTCTTT | CASSQGRADTEAFF
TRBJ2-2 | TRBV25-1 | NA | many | TGTGCCAGCAGTGACGGGGCCGGGGAGCTGTTTTTT | CASSDGAGELFF
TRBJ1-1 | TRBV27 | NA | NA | TGTGCCAGCAGACAAGGGGTCTATTTGAACACTGAAGCTTTCTTT | CASRQGVYLNTEAFF
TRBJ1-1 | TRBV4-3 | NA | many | TGCGCCAGCAGCCAAGGTTCAGTGAACACTGAAGCTTTCTTT | CASSQGSVNTEAFF
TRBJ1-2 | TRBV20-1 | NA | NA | TGCAGTGCTAGAGGTGACAAAGACCTCTATGGCTACACCTTC | CSARGDKDLYGYTF
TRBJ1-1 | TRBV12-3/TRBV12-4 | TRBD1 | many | TGTGCCAGCAGCCGTCGGTGGGACAGGGCAAACACTGAAGCTTTCTTT | CASSRRWDRANTEAFF
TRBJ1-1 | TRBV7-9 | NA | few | TGTGCCAGCAGGGGGGAACAGACTATGAACACTGAAGCTTTCTTT | CASRGEQTMNTEAFF
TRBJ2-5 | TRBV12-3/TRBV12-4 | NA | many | TGTGCCAGCAGAGACCTGGGGGAGACCCAGTACTTC | CASRDLGETQYF